Below, 8 T cell receptor beta chains from the same sample are listed, as sequenced in a study of T cell repertoires in cytomegalovirus infection (dated by TCRdb to about 2019). Sequencing instrument: Illumina HiSeq 1500. Through fastp at Q25 and MiXCR, TCRdb rebuilt clones from the public reads, retaining in-frame beta chains. Under each unique CDR3 protein, matching rows form one entry showing the most common genes and DNA. This sample has fewer than 250,000 distinct CDR3 sequences in its table, and 12% of those were observed once. The ten biggest clones cover approximately 1.8% of the sample. The sample taken for sequencing was PBMCs. The receptors were sampled from a human donor in good health (CMV status not recorded). Some clones in this sample may be carry-over from other donors' samples.

This clonotype was recorded at least ten times. The gene calls are TRBV19 and TRBJ2-4; D is unclear. V lost 3 bases and J lost 1, with 13 bases in between. In germline, CDR1 is LNHDA, CDR2 SQIVND (reference sequence). The CDR3 is made up of 16 amino acids. CDR3 residues: CASSMRQSGAKNIQYF. Written as DNA, the CDR3 is TGTGCCAGTAGTATGCGGCAGAGTGGGGCCAAAAACATTCAGTACTTC.

This clonotype was detected many times. The V call is TRBV7-9, the J call TRBJ2-3, with a possible D match to TRBD2 (6 bases). V lost 3 bases to trimming and J lost 2 bases, with 9 bases between them. Looked up from germline, CDR1 is SEHNR and CDR2 is FQNEAQ (reference sequence). This CDR3 has 14 residues. The CDR3 DNA reads TGTGCCAGCAGCTTCCGGGACTTCACAGATACGCAGTATTTT. It yields the protein CASSFRDFTDTQYF.

The V gene is TRBV12-5, the J gene TRBJ2-7; D is possibly TRBD2 (5 bases). The CDR3 runs 13 residues. Germline V gives CDR1 LGHNT, CDR2 FRNRAP. Trimming shortened V by 5 bases and J by 7 bases, and 15 bases separated the two germline ends. As DNA, the CDR3 is TGTGCTAGTGGTCTCCTAGCAGTGGGGGAGCAGTACTTC. Protein: CASGLLAVGEQYF.

The J gene is TRBJ2-3, the V gene TRBV2; perhaps D is TRBD1 or TRBD2 (5 bases each). The CDR3 is 14 amino acids. CDR1 is SNHLY and CDR2 is FYNNEI in the germline V gene. The V end was cut by 8 bases, the J end by 2 bases, with 14 bases between. The CDR3 nucleotides read TGTGCCAGCGGGATGGGGGACCCCACAGATACGCAGTATTTT. It translates to CASGMGDPTDTQYF.

Note on this clonotype: This may be a read error, as it is one base from a much larger clone. The rearrangement joins TRBV27 to TRBJ2-3; D not certain. This CDR3 spans 15 amino acids. The germline V gene encodes CDR1 MNHEY and CDR2 SMNVEV (reference sequence). V was cut by 4 bases and J by 4 bases, with 15 bases left in between. Written as DNA, the CDR3 is TGTGCCAGCAGTTCGCTGACTCTTAGCCCAGATACGCAGTATTTT. The encoded protein is CASSSLTLSPDTQYF.

This clonotype was seen ten or more times. This chain connects TRBV7-2 to TRBJ2-6; no reliable D call. The CDR3 is made up of 15 amino acids. Germline CDR1 and CDR2: SGHTA and FQGNSA. V gave up 2 bases and J gave up 0 bases, with 5 bases separating them. The CDR3 loop reads CASSLQSSGANVLTF. The CDR3 bases are TGTGCCAGCAGCTTACAGTCCTCTGGGGCCAACGTCCTGACTTTC.

This clonotype was picked up a small number of times. The chain is built from TRBV6-2 or TRBV6-3 and TRBJ2-1; D is uncertain. In germline, CDR1 is MNHEY, CDR2 SVGEGT. The CDR3 totals 16 residues. Deletions cut 0 bases from V and 4 bases from J, with 13 bases between. The CDR3 loop is CASSYSGPVTYNEQFF. As DNA, the CDR3 is TGTGCCAGCAGTTACTCTGGGCCAGTAACGTACAATGAGCAGTTCTTC.

This clonotype has ten or more counts. The chain is built from TRBV7-3 and TRBJ2-3, with 7 bases matching TRBD1. Germline trimming cut 5 bases from V and 0 bases from J; bases unmatched to any gene: 5. Per germline, CDR1 SGHTA and CDR2 FQGTGA. There are 15 residues in the CDR3. Here the CDR3 DNA reads TGTGCCAGCAGCCTGGGGACAGCTAGCACAGATACGCAGTATTTT. Translating it yields CASSLGTASTDTQYF.